This T cell receptor (beta chain) was obtained from a study of T cells in Graves' hyperthyroidism and ophthalmopathy. This clonotype was observed at least ten times. What it binds is unknown. This CDR3 is 18 amino acids long. The ends lost 4 bases at V and 3 bases at J; junction bases unmatched: 15. From germline, CDR1 is LGHDT and CDR2 YNNKEL (reference sequence). Overall study results and limits: The majority of expanded thyroid clonotypes above 0.001 also appeared in blood.

Regions amplified from RNA transcripts were the TCR beta CDR3 regions. The study used the HTBI primer set for a first-round RT-PCR of the TCR CDR3. One entry per CDR3 protein results from TCRdb running MiXCR on the multiplex PCR reads. Among fewer than 650,000 distinct CDR3 sequences, roughly 15% were seen once, and the ten largest hold around 4.1%. Active moderate-to-severe ophthalmopathy, Clinical Activity Score at least 3, NOSPECS at least 4, under 3 months' duration. Uncontrolled infection, other autoimmune disease, pregnancy and lactation each barred patients from inclusion. Orbital computed tomography and thyroid ultrasound, together with serum TRAb and thyroxine and clinical symptoms, were used for diagnoses.

Sequenced sample: blood. V and J are TRBV3-1 and TRBJ1-2, with 9 bases fitting TRBD1. The receptor comes from a woman aged 40-49 years with Graves' ophthalmopathy. Here the CDR3 DNA reads TGTGCCAGCAGCCGCCAGGTCCCGGGACAGGGTCCGGACTATGGCTACACCTTC. Its protein product is CASSRQVPGQGPDYGYTF.